A selection of T cell receptor beta chains follows, all from one sample in a study of shared clonotypes between healthy human individuals. Using immunoSEQ multiplex PCR, the repertoire was profiled, and TCRdb retains in-frame clones only, with some absent. This table has some 2 million clones, around 96% appearing once. Material for sequencing was naive CD8+ T cells sorted from blood. Receptors originate from a man younger than 35 in good health. CDR3s include the opening cysteine and the closing phenylalanine or tryptophan. Clone size, where shown, is once, few, many, or a class for clones that have expanded.

V: TRBV27
size: NA
J: TRBJ2-1
CDR3: CASSLGGEDNEQFF

V: TRBV19
size: NA
J: TRBJ2-3
CDR3: CASRSRDTYTDTQYF

V: TRBV5-4
size: NA
J: TRBJ1-1
CDR3: CASSLTGGAEAFF

V: TRBV4-1
size: NA
J: TRBJ2-1
CDR3: CASSQPPLAGDYNEQFF

V: TRBV7-9
size: NA
J: TRBJ1-2
CDR3: CASSPMGGALDDGYTF

V: TRBV6-1
size: once
J: TRBJ2-3
CDR3: CASSGPSTGNTQYF

V: TRBV11-3
size: NA
J: TRBJ2-2
CDR3: CASSSRDSNTGELFF

V: TRBV7-9
size: NA
J: TRBJ1-4
CDR3: CASSLEALKLFF

V: TRBV5-1
size: once
J: TRBJ1-6
CDR3: CASSLGLGGGNSPLHF

V: TRBV28
size: once
J: TRBJ2-7
CDR3: CASIPVGVMTGYEQYF

V: TRBV27
size: NA
J: TRBJ2-7
CDR3: CASSLLIPGSEQYF

V: TRBV27
size: NA
J: TRBJ1-2
CDR3: CASSLSDRGRYGYTF

V: TRBV13
size: NA
J: TRBJ2-7
CDR3: CASSLGVREGEGEQYF

V: TRBV7-9
size: NA
J: TRBJ2-7
CDR3: CASSLVGTYEQYF

V: TRBV19
size: NA
J: TRBJ1-5
CDR3: CASSSGGEGNQPQHF

V: TRBV6-1
size: NA
J: TRBJ1-2
CDR3: CASSQGRLPNYGYTF

V: TRBV5-1
size: NA
J: TRBJ1-4
CDR3: CASSYGTGSTNEKLFF

V: TRBV7-9
size: NA
J: TRBJ2-7
CDR3: CASSLYSGDHEQYF

V: TRBV4-1
size: NA
J: TRBJ1-5
CDR3: CASSQAASGNQPQHF

V: TRBV21-1
size: once
J: TRBJ1-4
CDR3: CASRVRGDEKLFF

V: TRBV4-2
size: NA
J: TRBJ2-5
CDR3: CASSQSQRTETQYF

V: TRBV7-2
size: NA
J: TRBJ1-1
CDR3: CASSFGVNILEAFF

V: TRBV5-5
size: NA
J: TRBJ1-2
CDR3: CASSLVAGVYGYTF

V: TRBV27
size: NA
J: TRBJ2-7
CDR3: CASSLDGVYEQYF

V: TRBV28
size: NA
J: TRBJ2-7
CDR3: CASSPTLSYEQYF

V: TRBV4-3
size: NA
J: TRBJ2-2
CDR3: CASSQVGGQTTGELFF

V: TRBV6-5
size: once
J: TRBJ1-5
CDR3: CASSPGDYSNQPQHF

V: TRBV11-2
size: NA
J: TRBJ2-7
CDR3: CASSLDLPEGLASYEQYF

V: TRBV6-5
size: NA
J: TRBJ1-1
CDR3: CASSYSGLSNTEAFF

V: TRBV13
size: NA
J: TRBJ2-7
CDR3: CASSNPGSGSTYEQYF

V: TRBV15
size: NA
J: TRBJ2-7
CDR3: CATSISLGPEQYF

V: TRBV6-5
size: NA
J: TRBJ2-2
CDR3: CASSYGGGYTGELFF

V: TRBV13
size: NA
J: TRBJ1-3
CDR3: CASSPTGTEYRNTIYF

V: TRBV30
size: NA
J: TRBJ1-2
CDR3: CAWSDRTGEDGYTF

V: TRBV2
size: NA
J: TRBJ1-6
CDR3: CASSEGDSNSPLHF

V: TRBV13
size: NA
J: TRBJ2-2
CDR3: CASSLALAGDTGELFF

V: TRBV27
size: NA
J: TRBJ2-1
CDR3: CASSLSPYNEQFF

V: TRBV13
size: NA
J: TRBJ2-1
CDR3: CASSLGASGGAPYNEQFF

V: TRBV29-1
size: NA
J: TRBJ2-1
CDR3: CSVGEVSDNEQFF

V: TRBV6-5
size: NA
J: TRBJ1-1
CDR3: CASSYSTLTEAFF